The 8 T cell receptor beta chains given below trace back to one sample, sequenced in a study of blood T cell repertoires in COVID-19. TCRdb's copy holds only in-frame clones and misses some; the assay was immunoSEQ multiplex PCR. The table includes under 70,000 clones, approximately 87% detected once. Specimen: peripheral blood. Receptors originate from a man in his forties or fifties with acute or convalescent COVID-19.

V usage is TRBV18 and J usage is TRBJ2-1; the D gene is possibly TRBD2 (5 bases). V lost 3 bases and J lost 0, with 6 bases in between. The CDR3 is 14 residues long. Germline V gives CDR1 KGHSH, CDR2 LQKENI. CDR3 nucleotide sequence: TGTGCCAGCTCACCGAGGGCCTCCTACAATGAGCAGTTCTTC. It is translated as CASSPRASYNEQFF.

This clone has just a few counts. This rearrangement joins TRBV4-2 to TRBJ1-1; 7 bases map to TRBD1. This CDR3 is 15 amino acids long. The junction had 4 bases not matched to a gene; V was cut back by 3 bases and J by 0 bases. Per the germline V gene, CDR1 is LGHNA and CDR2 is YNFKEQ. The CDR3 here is CASSQETGMNTEAFF. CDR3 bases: TGTGCCAGCAGCCAGGAGACAGGGATGAACACTGAAGCTTTCTTT.

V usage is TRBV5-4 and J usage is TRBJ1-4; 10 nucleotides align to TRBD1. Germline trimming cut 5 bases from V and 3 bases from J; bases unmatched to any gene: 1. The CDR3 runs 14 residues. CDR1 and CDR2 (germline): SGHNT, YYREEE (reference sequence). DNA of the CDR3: TGTGCCAGCAGGGGGACAGGGGCTAATGAAAAACTGTTTTTT. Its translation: CASRGTGANEKLFF.

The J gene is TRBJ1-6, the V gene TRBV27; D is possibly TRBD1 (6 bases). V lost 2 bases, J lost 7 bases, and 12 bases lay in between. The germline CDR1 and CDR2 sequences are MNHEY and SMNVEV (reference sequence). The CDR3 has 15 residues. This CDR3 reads CASSLLAGANSPLHF. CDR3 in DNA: TGTGCCAGCAGTTTACTTGCGGGGGCCAATTCACCCCTCCACTTT.

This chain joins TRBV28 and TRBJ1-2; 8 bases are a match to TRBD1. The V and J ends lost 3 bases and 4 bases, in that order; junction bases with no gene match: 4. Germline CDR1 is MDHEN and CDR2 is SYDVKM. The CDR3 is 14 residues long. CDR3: CASSFLDRGYGYTF. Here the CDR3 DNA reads TGTGCCAGCAGTTTCCTAGACAGGGGCTATGGCTACACCTTC.

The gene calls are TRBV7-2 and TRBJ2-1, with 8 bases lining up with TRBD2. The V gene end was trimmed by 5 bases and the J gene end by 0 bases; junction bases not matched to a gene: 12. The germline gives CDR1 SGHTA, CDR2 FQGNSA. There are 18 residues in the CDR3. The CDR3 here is CASSLTGGGSSSYNEQFF. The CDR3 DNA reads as TGTGCCAGCAGCCTCACCGGGGGGGGATCTAGCTCCTACAATGAGCAGTTCTTC.

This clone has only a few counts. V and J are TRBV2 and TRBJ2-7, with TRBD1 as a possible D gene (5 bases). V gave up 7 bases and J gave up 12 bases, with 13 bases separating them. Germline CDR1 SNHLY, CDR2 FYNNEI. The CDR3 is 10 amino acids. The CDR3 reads CASNGADRYF. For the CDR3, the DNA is TGTGCCAGCAATGGGGCAGATAGGTACTTC.

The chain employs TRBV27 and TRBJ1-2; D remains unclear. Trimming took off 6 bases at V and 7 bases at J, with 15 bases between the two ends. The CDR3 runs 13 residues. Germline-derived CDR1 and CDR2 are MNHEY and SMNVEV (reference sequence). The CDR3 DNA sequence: TGTGCCAGCAGCCCTGTCGCAGGTTCTGGCTACACCTTC. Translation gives CASSPVAGSGYTF.